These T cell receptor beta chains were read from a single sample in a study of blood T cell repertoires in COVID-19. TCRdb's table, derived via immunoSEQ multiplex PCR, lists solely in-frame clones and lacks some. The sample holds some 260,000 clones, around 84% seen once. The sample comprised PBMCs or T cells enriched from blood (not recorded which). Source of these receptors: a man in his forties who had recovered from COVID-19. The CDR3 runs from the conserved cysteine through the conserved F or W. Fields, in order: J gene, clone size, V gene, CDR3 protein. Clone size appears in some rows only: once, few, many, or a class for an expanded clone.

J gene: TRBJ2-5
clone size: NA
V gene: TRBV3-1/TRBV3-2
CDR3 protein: CASSQDARGGETQYF

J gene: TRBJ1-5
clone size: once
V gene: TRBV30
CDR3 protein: CAWSQKGQGDNQPQHF

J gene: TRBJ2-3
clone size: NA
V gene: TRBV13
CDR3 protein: CASSSGRDSDTDTQYF

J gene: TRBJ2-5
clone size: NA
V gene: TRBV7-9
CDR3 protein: CASRERDSGETQYF

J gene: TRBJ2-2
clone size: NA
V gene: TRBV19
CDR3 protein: CASSPLATGELFF

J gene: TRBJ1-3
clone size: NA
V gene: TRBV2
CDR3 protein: CASRPSRAGNTIYF

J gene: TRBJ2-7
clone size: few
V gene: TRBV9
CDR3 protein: CASSTGASYEQYF

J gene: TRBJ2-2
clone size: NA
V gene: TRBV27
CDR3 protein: CASSTPGELFF

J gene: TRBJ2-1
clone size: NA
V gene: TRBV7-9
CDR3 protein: CASSLWDRANNEQFF

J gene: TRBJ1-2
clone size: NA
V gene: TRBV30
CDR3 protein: CAWSKTGVYSYGYTF

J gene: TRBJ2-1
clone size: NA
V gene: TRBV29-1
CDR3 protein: CSVAREGGSGEQFF

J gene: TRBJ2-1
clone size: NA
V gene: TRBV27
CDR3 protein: CASSPMDSSSYNEQFF

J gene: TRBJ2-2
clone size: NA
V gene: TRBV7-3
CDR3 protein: CASSPRLAGRTGELFF

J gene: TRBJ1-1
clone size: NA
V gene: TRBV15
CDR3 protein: CATSRDKNTEAFF

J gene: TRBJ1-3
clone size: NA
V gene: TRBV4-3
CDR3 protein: CASSQAPGQGAGGNTIYF